The 28 T cell receptor beta chains below come from one sample, sequenced in a study of cytomegalovirus exposure and HLA in healthy donors. Sequencing was performed with immunoSEQ multiplex PCR; in TCRdb, only in-frame clones are kept and a portion is missing. The repertoire holds 150,000 to 200,000 clones, with approximately 86% as singletons. Material: PBMCs. Source of these receptors: a man between 18 and 35 years old in good health and CMV-seropositive.

This clone was seen only once. The chain employs TRBV6-5 and TRBJ2-1; 11 bases map to TRBD2. The CDR3 is 15 residues long. From germline, CDR1 is MNHEY and CDR2 SVGAGI. J lost 5 bases, V lost 4 bases, and 4 bases had no gene match. The CDR3 is CASSLLAGVDNEQFF. DNA for the CDR3: TGTGCCAGCAGTTTACTAGCGGGGGTAGACAATGAGCAGTTCTTC.

In its sample, this clone was seen a few times. The rearrangement links TRBV6-6 to TRBJ1-6; no definite D call. The germline V and J ends were trimmed by 6 bases and 10 bases, with 13 bases remaining between them. This CDR3 region has 13 residues. The V gene's germline CDR1 is MNHNY and CDR2 SVGAGI (reference sequence). CDR3 coding DNA: TGTGCCAGCAGGCTCATCGGAGAGTCACCCCTCCACTTT. Protein: CASRLIGESPLHF.

This clone was counted a single time. V usage is TRBV27 and J usage is TRBJ2-7; 7 bases line up with TRBD1. Trimming removed 8 bases from V and 5 bases from J; junction bases left unmatched: 9. CDR3 length: 13 amino acids. The germline V gene encodes CDR1 MNHEY and CDR2 SMNVEV (reference sequence). CDR3 DNA sequence: TGTGCCAGCTCAAGACAGGGTGGCAACGAGCAGTACTTC. It translates to CASSRQGGNEQYF.

The V call is TRBV27, the J call TRBJ2-3; TRBD2 aligns across 7 bases. J lost 5 bases, V lost 8 bases, and 10 bases had no gene match. CDR3 length: 14 amino acids. CDR1 and CDR2 from the germline V gene are MNHEY and SMNVEV (reference sequence). The CDR3: CASGAGDLVDTQYF. The CDR3 DNA is TGTGCCAGCGGGGCGGGAGACTTAGTAGATACGCAGTATTTT.

The rearrangement uses TRBV9 and TRBJ2-2, with D perhaps matching TRBD2 (5 bases). The CDR3 extends over 16 amino acids. Germline CDR1 is SGDLS and CDR2 is YYNGEE. Between the trimmed V and J ends, which lost 4 bases and 1 base, there was a span of 14 bases. CDR3 sequence: CASSSRGGGNTGELFF. CDR3 nucleotides: TGTGCCAGCAGCTCCCGGGGTGGAGGGAACACCGGGGAGCTGTTTTTT.

The chain employs TRBV2 and TRBJ2-1; tentative D call: TRBD1 (6 bases). Germline loops: CDR1 SNHLY, CDR2 FYNNEI. This CDR3 contains 15 residues. Trimming took off 7 bases at V and 4 bases at J, with 17 bases between the two ends. DNA of the CDR3: TGTGCCAGCACAAGGACGCAACAGGGATACAATGAGCAGTTCTTC. Its protein is CASTRTQQGYNEQFF.

The chain is built from TRBV15 and TRBJ2-6, with 7 bases matching TRBD2. The V gene's germline CDR1 is LNHNV and CDR2 YYDKDF (reference sequence). The J segment lost 4 bases and the V segment lost 4 bases, leaving 4 bases of the junction unmatched. The CDR3 totals 15 residues. CDR3 protein: CATSMGGEGANVLTF. CDR3 nucleotides: TGTGCCACCAGCATGGGGGGGGAGGGGGCCAACGTCCTGACTTTC.

The chain has TRBV15 and TRBJ2-3; D perhaps matches TRBD2 (5 bases). Looked up from germline, CDR1 is LNHNV and CDR2 is YYDKDF (reference sequence). The V and J ends lost 2 bases and 3 bases respectively, with 18 bases between them. The CDR3 contains 17 residues. CDR3 sequence (DNA): TGTGCCACCAGCAGACCCGAAGAGGGAGTAAGTACAGATACGCAGTATTTT. This gives the protein CATSRPEEGVSTDTQYF.

This clone was counted once. The chain recombines TRBV5-1 with TRBJ2-7; TRBD1 aligns across 7 bases. The CDR3 loop spans 15 amino acids. Germline CDR1 reads SGHRS; CDR2 reads YFSETQ. The V and J ends lost 5 bases and 0 bases, in that order; junction bases with no gene match: 8. As DNA, the CDR3 is TGCGCCAGCAGGATGGGGACAGCGGACTCCTACGAGCAGTACTTC. Amino acid sequence: CASRMGTADSYEQYF.

This sequence joins TRBV7-3 and TRBJ1-6; TRBD1 matches at 7 bases. CDR3 length: 13 residues. J gave up 10 bases and V 5 bases, and 5 bases lay outside the gene matches. Germline V CDR1 and CDR2: SGHTA, FQGTGA. CDR3 bases: TGTGCCAGCAGCGACAGGGAGGACTCACCCCTCCACTTT. It codes for CASSDREDSPLHF. Supplemented by reference TRBV7-3 and TRBJ1-6, the full variable domain reads GAGVSQTPSNKVTEKGKYVELRCDPISGHTALYWYRQSLGQGPEFLIYFQGTGAADDSGLPNDRFFAVRPEGSVSTLKIQRTERGDSAVYLCASSDREDSPLHFGNGTRLTVT.

The V call is TRBV7-3, the J call TRBJ2-5, with D maybe TRBD1 (5 bases). The length of the CDR3 is 15 residues. Between the trimmed V and J ends, which lost 2 bases and 5 bases, there was a span of 15 bases. Germline lookup yields CDR1 SGHTA and CDR2 FQGTGA. The CDR3: CASSLRQGNRETQYF. The CDR3 DNA sequence: TGTGCCAGCAGCTTACGGCAGGGAAATAGGGAGACCCAGTACTTC.

The chain uses TRBV19 and TRBJ2-7; D unresolved. The germline V gene has CDR1 LNHDA and CDR2 SQIVND (reference sequence). CDR3 size: 12 residues. The V gene lost 4 bases and the J gene lost 6 bases, with 10 bases spanning the gap. The chain's CDR3 is CASSNPPLEQYF. CDR3 coding DNA: TGTGCCAGTAGTAATCCCCCTCTCGAGCAGTACTTC.

The chain uses TRBV7-9 and TRBJ1-1, with no clear D. The V gene lost 5 bases and the J gene lost 3 bases, with 7 bases spanning the gap. The CDR3 consists of 12 residues. From germline, CDR1 is SEHNR and CDR2 FQNEAQ (reference sequence). As DNA, the CDR3 is TGTGCCAGCAGCATCCGGGACACTGAAGCTTTCTTT. Its protein is CASSIRDTEAFF. Based on the CDR3 plus reference TRBV7-9 and TRBJ1-1, the full variable domain is DTGVSQNPRHKITKRGQNVTFRCDPISEHNRLYWYRQTLGQGPEFLTYFQNEAQLEKSRLLSDRFSAERPKGSFSTLEIQRTEQGDSAMYLCASSIRDTEAFFGQGTRLTVV.

The chain carries TRBV6-6 and TRBJ1-1; D gene uncertain. V dropped 4 bases and J dropped 1 base, with 16 bases sitting between them. The germline CDR1 and CDR2 sequences are MNHNY and SVGAGI (reference sequence). There are 16 residues in the CDR3. The CDR3 protein is CASSLSRRVENTEAFF. CDR3 DNA sequence: TGTGCCAGCAGTTTGTCTAGACGGGTAGAGAACACTGAAGCTTTCTTT.

This clone came up once. CDR3 coding DNA: TGCAGCGTCACACAGGGGAGTAACACTGAAGCTTTCTTT. The encoded protein is CSVTQGSNTEAFF. The chain recombines TRBV29-1 with TRBJ1-1, with TRBD1 matching 7 bases. In germline, CDR1 is SQVTM, CDR2 ANQGSEA. The CDR3 length is 13 residues. V lost 6 bases, J lost 2 bases, and 6 bases stayed unmatched.

A word on this clone: Relative to the germline gene, one junction end is altered; a read error may explain this. The CDR3 region is CASSGTGVTEAFF. The CDR3 region has the DNA TGCGCCAGCAGTGGGACAGGGGTCACTGAAGCTTTCTTT. The gene calls are TRBV27 and TRBJ1-1; 10 nucleotides match TRBD1. CDR3 length: 13 amino acids. Germline V gene lookup returns CDR1 MNHEY and CDR2 SMNVEV (reference sequence).

This sequence joins TRBV10-3 and TRBJ2-1; TRBD2 agrees at 8 bases. CDR3 length: 12 residues. J was trimmed by 6 bases and V by 9 bases; bases with no gene match: 4. Germline CDR1 is ENHRY and CDR2 is SYGVKD. CDR3 nucleotides: TGTGCCATAGCCGGGACTAGCAATGAGCAGTTCTTC. It is translated as CAIAGTSNEQFF.

This clone has more than one count but fewer than ten. This chain connects TRBV14 to TRBJ1-2; 7 nucleotides agree with TRBD1. The CDR3 has 16 residues. Germline-derived CDR1 and CDR2 are SGHDN and FVKESK. Trimming at V came to 4 bases and at J to 2 bases, leaving 10 bases not matched to a gene. The CDR3 DNA sequence: TGTGCCAGCAGCCTAACCCTAGGGGGCGCGAACTATGGCTACACCTTC. Its translation: CASSLTLGGANYGYTF.

Only one count was recorded for this clone. The chain is built from TRBV9 and TRBJ2-3; D is undetermined. This CDR3 spans 15 amino acids. V dropped 4 bases and J dropped 0 bases, with 12 bases sitting between them. CDR1 SGDLS and CDR2 YYNGEE come from the germline V gene. The CDR3 sequence: CASSSYLMSTDTQYF. The DNA for the CDR3 is TGTGCCAGCAGCTCCTACTTGATGAGCACAGATACGCAGTATTTT.

To note about this clone: Other DNA sequences from this sample encode an identical CDR3 as well. This sequence joins TRBV9 and TRBJ2-2; D uncertain. The length of the CDR3 is 13 residues. V lost 0 bases, J lost 4 bases, and 4 bases lay in between. Germline loops: CDR1 SGDLS, CDR2 YYNGEE. CDR3 sequence reads: CASSVGGTGELFF. The CDR3 nucleotides are TGTGCCAGCAGCGTAGGAGGCACCGGGGAGCTGTTTTTT. Filled out from reference TRBV9 and TRBJ2-2, the complete variable domain reads DSGVTQTPKHLITATGQRVTLRCSPRSGDLSVYWYQQSLDQGLQFLIQYYNGEERAKGNILERFSAQQFPDLHSELNLSSLELGDSALYFCASSVGGTGELFFGEGSRLTVL.

In its sample, this clone was seen once. The rearrangement uses TRBV6-6 and TRBJ1-3; D gene unclear. With 6 bases removed from V and 8 bases from J, the gap between germline ends came to 14 bases. The CDR3 spans 13 residues. Looked up from germline, CDR1 is MNHNY and CDR2 is SVGAGI (reference sequence). The DNA of the CDR3 is TGTGCCAGCAGCCCTAGCACGCGGGACACCATATATTTT. Translated: CASSPSTRDTIYF.

The chain joins TRBV28 to TRBJ2-1; 11 bases are a match to TRBD2. This CDR3 is 17 amino acids long. Trimming took 6 bases from V and 3 from J; bases not matched to a gene: 10. CDR1 and CDR2 (germline): MDHEN, SYDVKM. For the CDR3, the DNA is TGTGCCAGCAGCGGACCGACTAGCGGGGCTAACTACAATGAGCAGTTCTTC. It is translated as CASSGPTSGANYNEQFF.

The J gene is TRBJ2-1, the V gene TRBV29-1, with 10 bases matching TRBD2. The V and J ends lost 3 bases and 6 bases, in that order; junction bases with no gene match: 8. CDR1 SQVTM and CDR2 ANQGSEA come from the germline V gene. The CDR3 consists of 15 residues. The DNA for the CDR3 is TGCAGCGTTGATCGGCTAGCGGGAGTAATCAATGAGCAGTTCTTC. Translation: CSVDRLAGVINEQFF.

The chain combines TRBV2 with TRBJ2-2, with D possibly matching TRBD2 (5 bases). Trimming stripped 6 bases from V and 5 bases from J, with 13 bases between. This CDR3 region has 14 residues. Germline V CDR1 and CDR2: SNHLY, FYNNEI. DNA for the CDR3: TGTGCCAGCAGGGAACTAGTTGAAACCGGGGAGCTGTTTTTT. Its translation: CASRELVETGELFF.

This clone has only a few counts. The J gene is TRBJ1-1, the V gene TRBV19; D is uncertain. Germline V CDR1 and CDR2: LNHDA, SQIVND (reference sequence). V lost 5 bases to trimming and J lost 2 bases, with 9 bases between them. This CDR3 comprises 13 residues. The CDR3 DNA follows: TGTGCCAGTAGTGAGCAGGTTAACACTGAAGCTTTCTTT. Translation gives CASSEQVNTEAFF.

This chain uses TRBV5-8 with TRBJ2-1; 10 positions match TRBD2. CDR1 is SGHTS, CDR2 YDEGEE, per germline. Trimming took 2 bases from V and 10 from J; bases not matched to a gene: 9. The CDR3 length is 15 residues. The CDR3 bases are TGTGCCAGCAGCTTTGAGCGGGGGGGAATTGGCGAGCAGTTCTTC. Its protein is CASSFERGGIGEQFF.

The chain links TRBV5-6 to TRBJ1-2, with TRBD1 identical over 7 bases. Germline CDR1 SGHDT, CDR2 YYEEEE. The CDR3 covers 13 residues. V gave up 4 bases and J gave up 8 bases; unmatched junction bases: 8. For the CDR3, the DNA is TGTGCCAGCAGCCCCACGCAGGGGGACGGCTACACCTTC. Amino acids: CASSPTQGDGYTF.

The V and J genes are TRBV7-2 and TRBJ2-7, with 8 positions matching TRBD1. Germline CDR1 and CDR2: SGHTA and FQGNSA. The V gene end was trimmed by 5 bases and the J gene end by 7 bases; junction bases not matched to a gene: 13. This CDR3 contains 15 residues. The CDR3 protein is CASSLRQGRVGEQYF. CDR3 nucleotides: TGTGCCAGCAGCCTGAGACAGGGGCGAGTGGGTGAGCAGTACTTC.